This T cell receptor beta chain was recovered during a study of blood T cell repertoires in COVID-19. Trimming pared 1 base from V and 4 bases from J, leaving 7 bases between. The CDR3 covers 13 residues. TCRdb's copy holds only in-frame clones and misses some; the assay was immunoSEQ multiplex PCR. The data show 350,000 to 500,000 clones, with about 88% seen just once and approximately 1.5% held by the top ten. The rearrangement links TRBV12-3 or TRBV12-4 to TRBJ1-2; D gene uncertain. The sample taken for sequencing was PBMCs or T cells enriched from blood (not recorded which). The TCR originated in a woman aged 18 to 35 who had been exposed to COVID-19. The CDR3 DNA reads TGTGCCAGCAGTTTAGGACGCGGCTATGGCTACACCTTC. This sequence encodes CASSLGRGYGYTF.